One TCR beta chain is described in this entry. Its target is not known. The sample is drawn from a study of cytotoxic CD8 clonotypes in ibrutinib-treated CLL. Study results and limitations: Patients had baseline clonality above age-matched healthy donors, and this clonality moved with circulating CD8+ T-cell counts. Different sampling times were used for sustained-remission and progressing patients.

Germline lookup yields CDR1 MNHNY and CDR2 SVGAGI (reference sequence). CDR3 length: 14 residues. V was trimmed by 2 bases and J by 6 bases, leaving 13 bases between them. Assay: immunoSEQ multiplex PCR; the TCRdb copy retains only in-frame clones and omits some. The profile covers about 130,000 clones, with approximately 80% appearing a single time and around 13% taken by the ten largest. This chain connects TRBV6-6 to TRBJ1-1; TRBD1 is a possible D gene (6 bases). Specimen: PBMCs, collected after 12 months of ibrutinib treatment. This TCR was sampled from a human donor with chronic lymphocytic leukemia. CDR3 nucleotides: TGTGCCAGCAGTTACCAACAAGGGGGGGCTGAAGCTTTCTTT. Its translation: CASSYQQGGAEAFF.